The 20 T cell receptor beta chains given below trace back to one sample, sequenced in a study of shared T cell receptors in the human thymus. TCRdb keeps only in-frame clones here, not all; method: immunoSEQ multiplex PCR. The sample carries 500,000 to 550,000 clones, around 78% recorded once. Separately, the same data were catalogued under a study of human thymus T cells.

Sequenced material: thymocytes. These receptors came from a boy younger than two with a congenital heart defect.

The chain is built from TRBV11-2 and TRBJ2-7; 7 bases agree with TRBD2. The V gene's germline CDR1 is SGHAT and CDR2 FQNNGV. Germline trimming cut 4 bases from V and 2 bases from J; bases unmatched to any gene: 17. CDR3 length: 18 amino acids. CDR3 sequence: CASSSYGVTWGGTYEQYF. Written as DNA, the CDR3 is TGTGCCAGCAGCTCGTATGGCGTAACCTGGGGGGGTACCTACGAGCAGTACTTC.

This clone has more than one count but fewer than ten. The chain links TRBV28 to TRBJ2-2; 14 nucleotides match TRBD2. The V gene's germline CDR1 is MDHEN and CDR2 SYDVKM. With V trimmed by 2 bases and J by 4 bases, 9 bases remained unmatched. This CDR3 spans 19 amino acids. The CDR3 spells CASSLHRTSGRWRTGELFF. The DNA for the CDR3 is TGTGCCAGCAGTTTACACAGGACTAGCGGGAGGTGGCGCACCGGGGAGCTGTTTTTT.

The chain joins TRBV5-1 to TRBJ2-3, with D tentatively TRBD1 (7 bases). The length of the CDR3 is 18 residues. Germline lookup yields CDR1 SGHRS and CDR2 YFSETQ. V shed 8 bases and J shed 2 bases, with 27 bases lying between them. CDR3: CASRRDRNSGGPTDTQYF. CDR3 coding DNA: TGCGCCAGTAGGAGGGACAGAAATAGCGGAGGCCCCACAGATACGCAGTATTTT.

V gene TRBV11-2 combines with J gene TRBJ2-7; weak D call: TRBD2 (5 bases). With 5 bases removed from V and 0 bases from J, the gap between germline ends came to 17 bases. Germline CDR1 is SGHAT and CDR2 is FQNNGV. The CDR3 length is 16 residues. CDR3 bases: TGTGCCAGCAGCACCCCTGTAGCGAGAAGCTCCTACGAGCAGTACTTC. Protein: CASSTPVARSSYEQYF.

V and J are TRBV5-1 and TRBJ2-1; D ambiguous. V shed 1 base and J shed 0 bases, with 11 bases lying between them. The CDR3 is made up of 16 amino acids. CDR1 is SGHRS, CDR2 YFSETQ, per germline. The CDR3 here is CASSLLRSGSYNEQFF. The CDR3 DNA is TGCGCCAGCAGCTTGTTACGCTCAGGCTCCTACAATGAGCAGTTCTTC.

The J gene is TRBJ2-3, the V gene TRBV6-1; D remains unclear. This CDR3 has 16 amino acids. Germline CDR1 is MNHNS and CDR2 is SASEGT. Trimming pared 2 bases from V and 4 bases from J, leaving 16 bases between. In DNA, the CDR3 is TGTGCCAGCAGTGAAATACGAGCCTACCCCCCAGATACGCAGTATTTT. Amino acids: CASSEIRAYPPDTQYF.

The chain has TRBV15 and TRBJ1-4; 7 nucleotides line up with TRBD1. CDR3 size: 21 residues. After removal of 1 base from V and 0 bases from J, the junction contained 17 bases not matched to a gene. CDR1 and CDR2 (germline): LNHNV, YYDKDF (reference sequence). In DNA, the CDR3 is TGTGCCACCAGCAGAGTGAAGACTGGGCAGGGGGTGAATCCAACTAATGAAAAACTGTTTTTT. Its protein product is CATSRVKTGQGVNPTNEKLFF.

The chain uses TRBV4-3 and TRBJ2-6; TRBD1 matches 9 bases. The CDR3 loop spans 19 amino acids. After removal of 3 bases from V and 1 base from J, the junction contained 10 bases not matched to a gene. In germline, CDR1 is LGHNA, CDR2 YSLEER. The CDR3 protein is CASSQEGGDRVSGANVLTF. CDR3 in DNA: TGCGCCAGCAGCCAGGAGGGTGGGGACAGGGTTTCTGGGGCCAACGTCCTGACTTTC.

The V gene is TRBV19, the J gene TRBJ2-7, with TRBD1 as a possible D gene (5 bases). From germline, CDR1 is LNHDA and CDR2 SQIVND (reference sequence). V lost 2 bases and J lost 5, with 10 bases in between. The CDR3 loop spans 13 amino acids. The CDR3 DNA sequence: TGTGCCAGTAGTATACAGGGCAGGAACGAGCAGTACTTC. Translated: CASSIQGRNEQYF.

The DNA of the CDR3 is TGTGCCTGGGGACCCGGACAGGGAAGGACTGAAGCTTTCTTT. It translates to CAWGPGQGRTEAFF. This chain connects TRBV30 to TRBJ1-1, with 8 nucleotides matching TRBD1. Germline CDR1 is GTSNPN and CDR2 is SVGIG (reference sequence). V shed 5 bases, J shed 5 bases, and the junction held 10 bases outside the gene matches. CDR3 length equals 14 residues.

This sequence joins TRBV15 and TRBJ2-7; tentatively, D is TRBD1 (9 bases). The CDR3 runs to 23 residues. The V and J ends lost 4 bases and 3 bases respectively, with 40 bases between them. CDR1 is LNHNV and CDR2 is YYDKDF in the germline V gene (reference sequence). For the CDR3, the DNA is TGTGCCACCAGCATCCTACAGGGGGCTCAGTGGGGAAATAGCGGGAATGGGCTCTACGAGCAGTACTTC. Translation gives CATSILQGAQWGNSGNGLYEQYF. The full variable domain, its missing parts supplied by reference TRBV15 and TRBJ2-7, is DAMVIQNPRYQVTQFGKPVTLSCSQTLNHNVMYWYQQKSSQAPKLLFHYYDKDFNNEADTPDNFQSRRPNTSFCFLDIRSPGLGDTAMYLCATSILQGAQWGNSGNGLYEQYFGPGTRLTVT.

The chain links TRBV27 to TRBJ2-7; a possible D gene is TRBD2 (6 bases). Germline values: CDR1 MNHEY, CDR2 SMNVEV (reference sequence). The CDR3 loop spans 13 amino acids. V dropped 4 bases and J dropped 1 base, with 8 bases sitting between them. This chain's CDR3 is CASSSGTSYEQYF. In DNA, the CDR3 is TGTGCCAGCAGTTCCGGGACTTCCTACGAGCAGTACTTC.

The chain has TRBV7-2 and TRBJ2-1; 11 nucleotides agree with TRBD2. Unmatched junction bases numbered 3, after V lost 5 bases and J lost 0 bases. The CDR3 loop spans 16 amino acids. Germline assignment: CDR1 SGHTA and CDR2 FQGNSA. The CDR3 DNA sequence: TGTGCCAGCAGCCACACTAGCGGGAGCTCCTACAATGAGCAGTTCTTC. Encoded protein: CASSHTSGSSYNEQFF.

The genes are TRBV7-9 and TRBJ2-1, with 8 positions matching TRBD2. Looked up from germline, CDR1 is SEHNR and CDR2 is FQNEAQ (reference sequence). V was clipped by 1 base and J by 0 bases; unmatched bases: 5. The CDR3 spans 17 residues. The CDR3 sequence: CASSLGGTRGSYNEQFF. DNA for the CDR3: TGTGCCAGCAGCTTAGGTGGGACTAGGGGCTCCTACAATGAGCAGTTCTTC.

The chain is built from TRBV6-4 and TRBJ1-5; 8 positions match TRBD1. After removal of 0 bases from V and 3 bases from J, the junction contained 4 bases not matched to a gene. Germline lookup yields CDR1 MRHNA and CDR2 SNTAGT. The CDR3 consists of 16 residues. CDR3 sequence: CASSDSGQGINQPQHF. In DNA, the CDR3 is TGTGCCAGCAGTGACTCCGGACAGGGCATCAATCAGCCCCAGCATTTT.

The chain is built from TRBV11-3 and TRBJ2-1, with D possibly matching TRBD2 (5 bases). With 2 bases removed from V and 9 bases from J, the gap between germline ends came to 14 bases. Germline-derived CDR1 and CDR2 are SGHNT and YENEEA. This CDR3 contains 14 residues. CDR3 in amino acids: CASSLKLGAAEQFF. CDR3 coding DNA: TGTGCCAGCAGCTTAAAACTAGGAGCGGCTGAGCAGTTCTTC.

The chain uses TRBV27 and TRBJ2-7, with 7 positions matching TRBD1. Germline V gene lookup returns CDR1 MNHEY and CDR2 SMNVEV (reference sequence). The V gene end was trimmed by 5 bases and the J gene end by 1 base; junction bases not matched to a gene: 8. The CDR3 has 15 residues. The CDR3 here is CASSPHGDRSYEQYF. The CDR3, as DNA: TGTGCCAGCAGTCCCCATGGGGACAGATCCTACGAGCAGTACTTC.

The rearrangement uses TRBV12-2 and TRBJ2-3; the table's D call, TRBD2, has no DNA check behind it. TRBV12-2 is a pseudogene segment. There are 16 residues in the CDR3. The CDR3 protein is CASRLDVVGGADTQYF. CDR3 nucleotides: TGTGCAAGTCGCTTAGACGTTGTAGGAGGGGCAGATACGCAGTATTTT.

This rearrangement joins TRBV7-2 to TRBJ2-7, with TRBD2 matching over 8 bases. Germline CDR1 SGHTA, CDR2 FQGNSA. CDR3 size: 14 residues. The V segment lost 3 bases and the J segment 6 bases; nucleotides outside the gene matches: 7. The DNA for the CDR3 is TGTGCCAGCAGCTTGGTAGCGGGAAAAACCGAGCAGTACTTC. This sequence encodes CASSLVAGKTEQYF.

CDR3 sequence: CAWTDRENGYTF. The CDR3 DNA sequence: TGTGCCTGGACTGACAGGGAGAATGGCTACACCTTC. The rearrangement uses TRBV30 and TRBJ1-2; 7 bases line up with TRBD1. After removal of 4 bases from V and 6 bases from J, the junction contained 5 bases not matched to a gene. This CDR3 comprises 12 residues. The germline V gene encodes CDR1 GTSNPN and CDR2 SVGIG (reference sequence).